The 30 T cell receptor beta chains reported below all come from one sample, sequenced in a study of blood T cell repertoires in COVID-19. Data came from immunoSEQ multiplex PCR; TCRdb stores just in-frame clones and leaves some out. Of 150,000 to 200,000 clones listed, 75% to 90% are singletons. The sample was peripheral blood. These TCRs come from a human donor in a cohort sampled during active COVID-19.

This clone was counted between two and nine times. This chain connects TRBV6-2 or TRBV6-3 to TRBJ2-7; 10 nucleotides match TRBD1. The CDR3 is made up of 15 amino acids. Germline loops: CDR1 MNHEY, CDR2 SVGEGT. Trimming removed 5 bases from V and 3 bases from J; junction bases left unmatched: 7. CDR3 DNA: TGTGCCAGCAGTCGCGGACAGGGGGTATTCTACGAGCAGTACTTC. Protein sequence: CASSRGQGVFYEQYF.

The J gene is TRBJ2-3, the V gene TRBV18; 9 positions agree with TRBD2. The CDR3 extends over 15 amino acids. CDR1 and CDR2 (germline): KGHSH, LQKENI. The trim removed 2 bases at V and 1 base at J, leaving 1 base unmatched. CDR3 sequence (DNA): TGTGCCAGCTCACCAAGGACTAGCGGCACAGATACGCAGTATTTT. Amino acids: CASSPRTSGTDTQYF. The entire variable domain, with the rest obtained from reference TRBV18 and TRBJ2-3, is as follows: NAGVMQNPRHLVRRRGQEARLRCSPMKGHSHVYWYRQLPEEGLKFMVYLQKENIIDESGMPKERFSAEFPKEGPSILRIQQVVRGDSAAYFCASSPRTSGTDTQYFGPGTRLTVL.

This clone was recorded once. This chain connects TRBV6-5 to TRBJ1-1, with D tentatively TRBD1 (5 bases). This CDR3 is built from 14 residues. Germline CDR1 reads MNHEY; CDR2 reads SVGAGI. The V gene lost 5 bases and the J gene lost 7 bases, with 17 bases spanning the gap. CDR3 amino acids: CASSLNGGTGEAFF. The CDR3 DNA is TGTGCCAGCAGTCTCAACGGGGGAACAGGTGAAGCTTTCTTT.

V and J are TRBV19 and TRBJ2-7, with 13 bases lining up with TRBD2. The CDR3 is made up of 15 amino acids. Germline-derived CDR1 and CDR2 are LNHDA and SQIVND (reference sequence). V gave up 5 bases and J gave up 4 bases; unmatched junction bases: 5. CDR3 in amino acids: CASSPGTSGMYEQYF. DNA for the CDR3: TGTGCCAGTAGTCCGGGGACTAGCGGGATGTACGAGCAGTACTTC.

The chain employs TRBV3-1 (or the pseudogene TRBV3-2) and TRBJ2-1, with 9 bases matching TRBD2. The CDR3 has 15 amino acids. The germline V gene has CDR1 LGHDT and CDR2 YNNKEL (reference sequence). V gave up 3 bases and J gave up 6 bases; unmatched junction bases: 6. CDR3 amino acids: CASSHLAGGLNEQFF. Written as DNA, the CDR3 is TGTGCCAGCAGCCATCTGGCGGGGGGGCTCAATGAGCAGTTCTTC.

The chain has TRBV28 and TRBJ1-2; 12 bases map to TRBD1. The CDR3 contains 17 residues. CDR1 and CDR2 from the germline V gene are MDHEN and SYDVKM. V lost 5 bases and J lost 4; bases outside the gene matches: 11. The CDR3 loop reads CASSLGGTGGDGYGYTF. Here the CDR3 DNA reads TGTGCCAGCAGTCTGGGAGGGACAGGGGGCGATGGCTATGGCTACACCTTC.

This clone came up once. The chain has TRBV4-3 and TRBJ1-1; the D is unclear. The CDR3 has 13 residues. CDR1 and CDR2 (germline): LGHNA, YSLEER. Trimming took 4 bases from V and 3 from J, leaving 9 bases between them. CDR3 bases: TGCGCCAGCAGCCTCCGACATCACACTGAAGCTTTCTTT. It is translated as CASSLRHHTEAFF.

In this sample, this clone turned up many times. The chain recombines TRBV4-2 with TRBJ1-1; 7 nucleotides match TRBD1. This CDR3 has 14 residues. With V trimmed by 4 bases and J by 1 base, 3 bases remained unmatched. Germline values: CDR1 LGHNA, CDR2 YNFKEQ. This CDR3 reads CASSPTGENTEAFF. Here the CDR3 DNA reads TGTGCCAGCAGCCCAACAGGGGAGAACACTGAAGCTTTCTTT.

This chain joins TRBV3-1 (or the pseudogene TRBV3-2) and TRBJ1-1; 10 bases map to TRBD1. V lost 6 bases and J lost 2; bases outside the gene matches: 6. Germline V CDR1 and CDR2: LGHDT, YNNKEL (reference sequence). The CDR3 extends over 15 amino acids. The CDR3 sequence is CASRLGTGANTEAFF. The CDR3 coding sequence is TGTGCCAGCAGGTTAGGGACAGGGGCAAACACTGAAGCTTTCTTT.

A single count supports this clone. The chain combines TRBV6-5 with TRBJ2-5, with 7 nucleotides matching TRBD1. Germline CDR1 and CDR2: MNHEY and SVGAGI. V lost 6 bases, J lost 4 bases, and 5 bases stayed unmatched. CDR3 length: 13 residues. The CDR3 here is CASRSTGVETQYF. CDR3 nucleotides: TGTGCCAGCAGGAGTACAGGGGTAGAGACCCAGTACTTC.

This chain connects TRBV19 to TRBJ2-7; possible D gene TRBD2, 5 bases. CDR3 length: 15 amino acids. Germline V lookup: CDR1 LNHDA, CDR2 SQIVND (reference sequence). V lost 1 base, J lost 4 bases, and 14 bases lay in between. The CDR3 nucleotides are TGTGCCAGTAGTATAGGGGCGGGTTTAGCGTACGAGCAGTACTTC. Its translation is CASSIGAGLAYEQYF.

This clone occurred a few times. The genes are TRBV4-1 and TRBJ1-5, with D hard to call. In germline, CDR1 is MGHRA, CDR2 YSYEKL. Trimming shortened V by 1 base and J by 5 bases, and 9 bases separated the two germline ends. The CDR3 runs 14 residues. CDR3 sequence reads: CASSQVASYQPQHF. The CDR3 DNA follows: TGCGCCAGCAGCCAAGTAGCCAGTTATCAGCCCCAGCATTTT.

The CDR3 nucleotides read TGTGCCAGCAGCTTAGCCGGGACAGGGAATCAGCCCCAGCATTTT. Protein product: CASSLAGTGNQPQHF. V gene TRBV7-2 combines with J gene TRBJ1-5, with TRBD1 matching 9 bases. Germline assignment: CDR1 SGHTA and CDR2 FQGNSA. This CDR3 has 15 amino acids. The V and J ends lost 0 bases and 4 bases, in that order; junction bases with no gene match: 1.

As DNA, the CDR3 is TGTGCCAGCAGCCAAGTAGGAGGGACCTACGAGCAGTACTTC. This encodes CASSQVGGTYEQYF. This chain uses TRBV3-1 (or the pseudogene TRBV3-2) with TRBJ2-7, with a tentative D call TRBD2 (6 bases). The V gene's germline CDR1 is LGHDT and CDR2 YNNKEL (reference sequence). The V gene lost 1 base and the J gene lost 2 bases, with 9 bases spanning the gap. The CDR3 totals 14 residues.

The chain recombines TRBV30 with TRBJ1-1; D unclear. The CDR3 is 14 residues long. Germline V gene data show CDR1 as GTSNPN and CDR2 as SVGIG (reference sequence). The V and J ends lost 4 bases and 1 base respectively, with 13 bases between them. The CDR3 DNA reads TGTGCCTGGAATCTCGCCCGGGGGAACACTGAAGCTTTCTTT. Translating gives CAWNLARGNTEAFF.

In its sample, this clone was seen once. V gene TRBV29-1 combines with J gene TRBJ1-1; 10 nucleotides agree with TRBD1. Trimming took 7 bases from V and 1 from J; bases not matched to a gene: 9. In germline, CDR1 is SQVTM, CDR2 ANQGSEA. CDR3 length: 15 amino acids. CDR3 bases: TGCAGCGCCGTGGACAGGGGGAGCTCGAACACTGAAGCTTTCTTT. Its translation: CSAVDRGSSNTEAFF.

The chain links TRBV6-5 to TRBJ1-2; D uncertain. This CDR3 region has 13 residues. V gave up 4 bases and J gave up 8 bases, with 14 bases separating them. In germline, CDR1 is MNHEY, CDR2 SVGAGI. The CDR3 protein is CASSSGELRGYTF. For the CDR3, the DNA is TGTGCCAGCAGTTCTGGAGAACTAAGGGGCTACACCTTC.

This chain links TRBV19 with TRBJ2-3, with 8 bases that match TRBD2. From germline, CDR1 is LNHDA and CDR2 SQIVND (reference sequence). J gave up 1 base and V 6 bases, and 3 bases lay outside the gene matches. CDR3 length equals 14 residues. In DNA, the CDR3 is TGTGCCAGTAGGCAAGCGGGGGGCACAGATACGCAGTATTTT. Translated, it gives CASRQAGGTDTQYF.

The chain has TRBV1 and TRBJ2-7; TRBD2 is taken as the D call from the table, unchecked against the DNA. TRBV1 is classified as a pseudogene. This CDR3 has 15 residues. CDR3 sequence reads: CTSSQDPGGSYEQYF. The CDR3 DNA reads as TGCACCAGCAGCCAAGACCCCGGGGGGAGCTACGAGCAGTACTTC.

The CDR3 is CASSFTGGGNSPLHF. The CDR3 DNA reads TGTGCCAGCAGTTTCACAGGGGGTGGCAATTCACCCCTCCACTTT. This chain connects TRBV27 to TRBJ1-6; 8 bases map to TRBD1. The germline gives CDR1 MNHEY, CDR2 SMNVEV (reference sequence). The CDR3 has 15 residues. Unmatched junction bases numbered 5, after V lost 3 bases and J lost 7 bases.

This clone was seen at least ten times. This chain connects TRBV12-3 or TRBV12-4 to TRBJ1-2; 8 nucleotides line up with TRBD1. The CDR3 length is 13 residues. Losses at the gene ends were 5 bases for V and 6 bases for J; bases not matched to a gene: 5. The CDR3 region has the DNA TGTGCCAGCAGTCCGGGACAGGCCCATGGCTACACCTTC. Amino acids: CASSPGQAHGYTF.

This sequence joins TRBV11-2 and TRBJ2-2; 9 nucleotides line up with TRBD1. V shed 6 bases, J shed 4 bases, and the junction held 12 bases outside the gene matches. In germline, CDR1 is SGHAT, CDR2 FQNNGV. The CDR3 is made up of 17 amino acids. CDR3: CASRPITGTGPTGELFF. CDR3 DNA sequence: TGTGCCAGCAGACCAATTACCGGGACAGGGCCCACCGGGGAGCTGTTTTTT.

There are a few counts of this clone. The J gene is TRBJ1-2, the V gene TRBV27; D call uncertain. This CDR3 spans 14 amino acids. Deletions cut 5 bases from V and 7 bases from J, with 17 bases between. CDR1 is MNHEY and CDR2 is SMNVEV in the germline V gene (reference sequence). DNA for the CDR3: TGTGCCAGCAGTCTATACGCGGGTAGCGCTGGCTACACCTTC. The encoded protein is CASSLYAGSAGYTF.

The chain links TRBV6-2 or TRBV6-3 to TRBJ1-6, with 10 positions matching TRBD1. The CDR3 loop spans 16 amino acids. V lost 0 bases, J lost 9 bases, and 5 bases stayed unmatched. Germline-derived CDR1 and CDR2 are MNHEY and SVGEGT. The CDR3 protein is CASSYSGQGEISPLHF. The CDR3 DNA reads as TGTGCCAGCAGTTACTCTGGACAGGGGGAGATTTCACCCCTCCACTTT.

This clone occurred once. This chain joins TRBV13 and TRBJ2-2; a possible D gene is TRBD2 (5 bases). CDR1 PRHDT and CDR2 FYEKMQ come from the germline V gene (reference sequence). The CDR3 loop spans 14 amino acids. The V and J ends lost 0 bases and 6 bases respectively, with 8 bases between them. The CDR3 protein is CASSLGRGPGELFF. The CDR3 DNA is TGTGCCAGCAGCTTAGGTCGGGGTCCCGGGGAGCTGTTTTTT.

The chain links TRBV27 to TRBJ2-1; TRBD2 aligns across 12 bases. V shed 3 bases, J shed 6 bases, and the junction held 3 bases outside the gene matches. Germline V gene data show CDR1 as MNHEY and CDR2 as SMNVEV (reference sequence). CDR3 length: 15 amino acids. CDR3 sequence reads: CASSLTSGGGNEQFF. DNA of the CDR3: TGTGCCAGCAGTTTGACTAGCGGGGGTGGCAATGAGCAGTTCTTC.

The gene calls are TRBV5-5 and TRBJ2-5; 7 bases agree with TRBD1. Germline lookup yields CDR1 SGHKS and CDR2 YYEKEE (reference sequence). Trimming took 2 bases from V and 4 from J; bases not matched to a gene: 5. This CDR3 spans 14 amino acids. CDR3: CASSFAGGAETQYF. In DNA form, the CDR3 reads TGTGCCAGCAGCTTCGCAGGGGGTGCAGAGACCCAGTACTTC.

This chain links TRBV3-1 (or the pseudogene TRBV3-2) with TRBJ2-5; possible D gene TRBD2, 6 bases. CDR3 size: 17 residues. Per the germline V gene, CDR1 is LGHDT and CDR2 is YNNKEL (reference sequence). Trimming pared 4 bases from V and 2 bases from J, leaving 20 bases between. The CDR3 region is CASSPVWGDPDQETQYF. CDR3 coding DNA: TGTGCCAGCAGCCCTGTTTGGGGGGATCCCGATCAAGAGACCCAGTACTTC.

CDR3 sequence reads: CAISERDSGANVLTF. The DNA for the CDR3 is TGTGCCATCAGTGAACGGGATTCTGGGGCCAACGTCCTGACTTTC. The V and J genes are TRBV10-3 and TRBJ2-6; D possibly corresponds to TRBD2 (5 bases). Looked up from germline, CDR1 is ENHRY and CDR2 is SYGVKD. The ends were cut back, 3 bases at V and 1 base at J, with 7 bases in the middle. CDR3 length: 15 amino acids.

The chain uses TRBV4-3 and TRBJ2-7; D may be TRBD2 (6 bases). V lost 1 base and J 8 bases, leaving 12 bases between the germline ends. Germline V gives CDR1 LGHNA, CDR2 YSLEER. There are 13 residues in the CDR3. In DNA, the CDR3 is TGCGCCAGCAGCCAAGGGTCGGAGGGAAAGCAGTACTTC. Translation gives CASSQGSEGKQYF.